Included here is one T cell receptor (beta chain) sequence, with context. This sample was included in a study of T cells in Graves' hyperthyroidism and ophthalmopathy. Thyroid ultrasound and orbital computed tomography, with clinical symptoms and serum thyroxine and TRAb, informed diagnoses. The CDR3 is 19 amino acids. Germline loops: CDR1 SGHAT, CDR2 FQDESV (reference sequence). V gave up 4 bases and J gave up 2 bases, with 21 bases separating them. Amplified TCR beta CDR3 regions came from RNA transcripts. HTBI primers were used for first-round RT-PCR of the TCR CDR3. Each CDR3 protein gets one entry after TCRdb re-called the multiplex PCR reads with MiXCR. The sample yields about 590,000 distinct CDR3 sequences, about 15% seen once.

The source is a woman under 40 with Graves' hyperthyroidism. This chain connects TRBV11-1 to TRBJ2-6; D possibly corresponds to TRBD2 (6 bases). Sequenced input: blood. The CDR3 sequence: CASSYAGGRILTGANVLTF. The CDR3 nucleotides read TGTGCCAGCAGCTACGCTGGAGGGAGGATCTTAACTGGGGCCAACGTCCTGACTTTC.